This TCR beta chain was sequenced during a study of T cell clonality in common variable immunodeficiency. Findings of the study overall: Fewer deletions and N-nucleotide insertions were reportedly seen in common variable immunodeficiency TCR beta sequences.

Profiled with immunoSEQ multiplex PCR; TCRdb holds only in-frame clones, not every one. Listed for the sample are 20,000 or so clones, none seen a single time. This clone was recorded many times. Antigen unknown. Read sequence stops 3 residues before the CDR3 end, and the germline J gene provides the missing end. The CDR3 has 15 residues. Germline V gene data show CDR1 as GTSNPN and CDR2 as SVGIG (reference sequence). V gave up 5 bases and J gave up 5 bases; unmatched junction bases: 8. This TCR derives from a human donor with common variable immunodeficiency. The chain uses TRBV30 and TRBJ2-3; 12 positions match TRBD2. Sequencing used peripheral blood mononuclear cells. CDR3 DNA (partial): TGTGCCTGGTCGGGACTAGCGGGCGGTGGAGATACG. Its translation: CAWSGLAGGGDT. The full CDR3 sequence reads CAWSGLAGGGDTQYF.